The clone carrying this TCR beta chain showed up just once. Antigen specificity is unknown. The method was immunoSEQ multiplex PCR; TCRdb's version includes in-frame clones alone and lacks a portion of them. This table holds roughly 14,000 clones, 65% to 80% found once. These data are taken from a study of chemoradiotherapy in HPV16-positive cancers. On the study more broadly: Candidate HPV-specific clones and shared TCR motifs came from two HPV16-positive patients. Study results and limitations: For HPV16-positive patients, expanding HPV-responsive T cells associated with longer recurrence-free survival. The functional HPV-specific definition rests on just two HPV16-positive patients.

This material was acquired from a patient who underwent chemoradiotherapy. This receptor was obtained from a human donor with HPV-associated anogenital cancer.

The CDR3 bases are TGCGCCAGCAGCCAGGAGGACAGGGGTTTGGAGCAGTACTTC. Protein: CASSQEDRGLEQYF. This chain joins TRBV4-1 and TRBJ2-7; 9 bases fit TRBD1. The length of the CDR3 is 14 residues. V shed 3 bases, J shed 7 bases, and the junction held 7 bases outside the gene matches. Germline values: CDR1 MGHRA, CDR2 YSYEKL.